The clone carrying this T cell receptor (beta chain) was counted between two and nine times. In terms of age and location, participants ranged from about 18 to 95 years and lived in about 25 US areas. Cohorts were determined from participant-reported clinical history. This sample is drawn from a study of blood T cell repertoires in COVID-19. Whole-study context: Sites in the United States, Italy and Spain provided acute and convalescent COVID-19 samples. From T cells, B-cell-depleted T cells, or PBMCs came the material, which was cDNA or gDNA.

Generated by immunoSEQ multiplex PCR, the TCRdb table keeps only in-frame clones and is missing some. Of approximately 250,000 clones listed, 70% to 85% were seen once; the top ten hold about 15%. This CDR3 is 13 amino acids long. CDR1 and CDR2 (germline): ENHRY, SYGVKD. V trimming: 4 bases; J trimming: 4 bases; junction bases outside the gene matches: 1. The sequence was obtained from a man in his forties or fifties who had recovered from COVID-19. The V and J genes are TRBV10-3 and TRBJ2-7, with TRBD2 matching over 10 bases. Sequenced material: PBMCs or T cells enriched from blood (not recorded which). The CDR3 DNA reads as TGTGCCATCAGTGCTAGCGGGAGTTACGAGCAGTACTTC. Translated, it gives CAISASGSYEQYF.